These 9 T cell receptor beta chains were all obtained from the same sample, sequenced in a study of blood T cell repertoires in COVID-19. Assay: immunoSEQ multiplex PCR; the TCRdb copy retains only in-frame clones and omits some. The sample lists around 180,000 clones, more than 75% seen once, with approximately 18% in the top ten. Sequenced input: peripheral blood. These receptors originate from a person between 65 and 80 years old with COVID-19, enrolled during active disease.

The CDR3 DNA is TGTGCCAGCACGGATTCGGGGTCTAACTATGGCTACACCTTC. Amino acid sequence: CASTDSGSNYGYTF. The J gene is TRBJ1-2, the V gene TRBV2; D gene ambiguous. There are 14 residues in the CDR3. Germline V gene sequence: CDR1 SNHLY, CDR2 FYNNEI. Trimming cost V 7 bases and J 0 bases, with 12 bases left between them.

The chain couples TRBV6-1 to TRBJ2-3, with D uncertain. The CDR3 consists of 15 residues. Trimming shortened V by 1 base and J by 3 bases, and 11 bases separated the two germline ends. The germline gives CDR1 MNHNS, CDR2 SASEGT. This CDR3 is CASSEVIGETDTQYF. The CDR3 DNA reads TGTGCCAGCAGTGAAGTCATCGGAGAGACAGATACGCAGTATTTT.

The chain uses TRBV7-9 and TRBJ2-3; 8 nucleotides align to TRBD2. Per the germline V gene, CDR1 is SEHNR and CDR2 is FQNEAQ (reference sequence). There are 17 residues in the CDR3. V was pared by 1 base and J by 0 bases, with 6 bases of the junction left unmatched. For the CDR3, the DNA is TGTGCCAGCAGCTTAGATGCTGCGGGGGGAAGCACAGATACGCAGTATTTT. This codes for CASSLDAAGGSTDTQYF.

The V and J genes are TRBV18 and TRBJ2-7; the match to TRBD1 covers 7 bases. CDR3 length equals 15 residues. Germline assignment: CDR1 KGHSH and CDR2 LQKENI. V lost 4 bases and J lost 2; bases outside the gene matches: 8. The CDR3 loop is CASSRTGQAPYEQYF. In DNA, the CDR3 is TGTGCCAGCTCACGTACCGGACAGGCCCCCTACGAGCAGTACTTC.

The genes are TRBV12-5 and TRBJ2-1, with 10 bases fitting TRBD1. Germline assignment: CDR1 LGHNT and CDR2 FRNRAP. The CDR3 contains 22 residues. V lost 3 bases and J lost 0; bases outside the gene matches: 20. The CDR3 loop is CASGLQTSQTGGFSSSYNEQFF. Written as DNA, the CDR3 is TGTGCTAGTGGTTTACAAACGAGCCAGACAGGGGGCTTTTCGAGCTCCTACAATGAGCAGTTCTTC. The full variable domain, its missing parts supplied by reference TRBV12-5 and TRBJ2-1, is DARVTQTPRHKVTEMGQEVTMRCQPILGHNTVFWYRQTMMQGLELLAYFRNRAPLDDSGMPKDRFSAEMPDATLATLKIQPSEPRDSAVYFCASGLQTSQTGGFSSSYNEQFFGPGTRLTVL.

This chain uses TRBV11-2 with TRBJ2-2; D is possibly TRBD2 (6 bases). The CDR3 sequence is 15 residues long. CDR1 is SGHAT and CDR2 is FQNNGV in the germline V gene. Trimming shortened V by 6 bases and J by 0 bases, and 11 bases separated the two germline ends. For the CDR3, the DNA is TGTGCCAGCAGGAGGGACTTCGCGAACACCGGGGAGCTGTTTTTT. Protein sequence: CASRRDFANTGELFF.

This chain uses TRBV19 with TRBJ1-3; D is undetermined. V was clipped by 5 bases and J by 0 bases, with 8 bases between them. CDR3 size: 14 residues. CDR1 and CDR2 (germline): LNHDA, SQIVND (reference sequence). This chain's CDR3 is CASSSSRSGNTIYF. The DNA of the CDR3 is TGTGCCAGTAGTTCGTCCCGCTCTGGAAACACCATATATTTT.

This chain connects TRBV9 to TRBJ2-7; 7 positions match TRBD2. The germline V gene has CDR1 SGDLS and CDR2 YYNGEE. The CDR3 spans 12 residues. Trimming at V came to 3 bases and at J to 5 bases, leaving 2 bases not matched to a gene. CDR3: CASSDGTNEQYF. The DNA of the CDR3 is TGTGCCAGCAGCGACGGGACTAACGAGCAGTACTTC.

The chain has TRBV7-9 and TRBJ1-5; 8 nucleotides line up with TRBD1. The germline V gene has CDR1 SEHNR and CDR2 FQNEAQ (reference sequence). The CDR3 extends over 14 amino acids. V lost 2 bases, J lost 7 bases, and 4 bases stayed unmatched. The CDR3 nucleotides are TGTGCCAGCAGCTTATCGGGGACAGGACAGCCCCAGCATTTT. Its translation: CASSLSGTGQPQHF.